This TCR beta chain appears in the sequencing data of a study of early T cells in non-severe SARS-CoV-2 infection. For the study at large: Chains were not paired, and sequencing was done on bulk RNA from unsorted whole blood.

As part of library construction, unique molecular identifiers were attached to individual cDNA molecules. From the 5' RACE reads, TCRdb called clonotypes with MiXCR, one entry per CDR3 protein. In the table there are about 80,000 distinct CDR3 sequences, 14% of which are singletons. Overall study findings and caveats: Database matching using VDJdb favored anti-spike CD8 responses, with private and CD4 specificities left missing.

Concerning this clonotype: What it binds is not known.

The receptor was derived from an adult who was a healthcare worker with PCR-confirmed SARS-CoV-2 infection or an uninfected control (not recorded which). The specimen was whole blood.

The CDR3 coding sequence is TGTGCCAGCAGCCCAACCGGGACAGCCCCGGGTGAGCAGTACTTC. This translates into CASSPTGTAPGEQYF. This chain uses TRBV11-2 with TRBJ2-7, with 7 nucleotides matching TRBD1. Germline loops: CDR1 SGHAT, CDR2 FQNNGV. The CDR3 loop spans 15 amino acids. Trimming cost V 5 bases and J 7 bases; bases outside gene matches: 14.